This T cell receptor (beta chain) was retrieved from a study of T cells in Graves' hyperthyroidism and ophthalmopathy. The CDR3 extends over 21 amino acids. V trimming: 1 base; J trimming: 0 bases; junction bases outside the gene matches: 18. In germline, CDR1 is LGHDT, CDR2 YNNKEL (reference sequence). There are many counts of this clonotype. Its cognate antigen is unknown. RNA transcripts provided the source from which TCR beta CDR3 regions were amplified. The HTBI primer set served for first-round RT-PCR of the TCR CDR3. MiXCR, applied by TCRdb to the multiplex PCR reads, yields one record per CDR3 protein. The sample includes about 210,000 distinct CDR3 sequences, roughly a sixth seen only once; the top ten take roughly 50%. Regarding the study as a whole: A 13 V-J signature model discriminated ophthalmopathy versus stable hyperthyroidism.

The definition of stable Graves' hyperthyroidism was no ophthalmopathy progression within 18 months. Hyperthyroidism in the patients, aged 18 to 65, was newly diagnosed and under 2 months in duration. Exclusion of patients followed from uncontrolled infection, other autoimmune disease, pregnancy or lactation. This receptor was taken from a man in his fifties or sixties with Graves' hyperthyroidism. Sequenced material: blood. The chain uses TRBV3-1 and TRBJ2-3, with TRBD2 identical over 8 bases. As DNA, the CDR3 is TGTGCCAGCAGCCAAGGGCCGCGACTAGCGCTGAGGGGCTCTAGCACAGATACGCAGTATTTT. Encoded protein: CASSQGPRLALRGSSTDTQYF.